This entry lists 26 T cell receptor beta chains sequenced from one sample in a study of T cell changes during pregnancy in multiple sclerosis. The assay was immunoSEQ multiplex PCR, and TCRdb's table has in-frame clones only and misses some. The data show fewer than 70,000 clones, about 86% seen once. Sequenced material: peripheral blood from another person, used as feeder cells. Every receptor here comes from a human donor whose cells served as feeder cells for cultures in a pregnancy study.

The rearrangement uses TRBV28 and TRBJ1-2, with D perhaps TRBD1 (5 bases). Trimming left V 5 bases short and J 4 bases short, with 14 bases between. The CDR3 extends over 14 amino acids. The germline V gene encodes CDR1 MDHEN and CDR2 SYDVKM. CDR3 DNA sequence: TGTGCCAGCAGTCCCGGGGGGGGATTCTATGGCTACACCTTC. This encodes CASSPGGGFYGYTF.

The gene calls are TRBV5-1 and TRBJ1-2; 8 nucleotides agree with TRBD1. The CDR3 is made up of 14 amino acids. Looked up from germline, CDR1 is SGHRS and CDR2 is YFSETQ. The trim removed 4 bases at V and 3 bases at J, leaving 5 bases unmatched. CDR3 nucleotide sequence: TGCGCCAGCAGCCGGACAGGGTACGACTATGGCTACACCTTC. It specifies CASSRTGYDYGYTF.

This chain connects TRBV9 to TRBJ2-1, with D unresolved. There are 11 residues in the CDR3. Per germline, CDR1 SGDLS and CDR2 YYNGEE. With 2 bases removed from V and 7 bases from J, the gap between germline ends came to 4 bases. Written as DNA, the CDR3 is TGTGCCAGCAGCGTGTTAAATGAGCAGTTCTTC. Encoded protein: CASSVLNEQFF. Combining the CDR3 with reference TRBV9 and TRBJ2-1 gives the whole variable domain DSGVTQTPKHLITATGQRVTLRCSPRSGDLSVYWYQQSLDQGLQFLIQYYNGEERAKGNILERFSAQQFPDLHSELNLSSLELGDSALYFCASSVLNEQFFGPGTRLTVL.

This sequence joins TRBV6-1 and TRBJ1-5, with D tentatively TRBD1 (5 bases). Germline loops: CDR1 MNHNS, CDR2 SASEGT. The CDR3 runs to 15 residues. V shed 4 bases and J shed 6 bases, with 16 bases lying between them. The chain's CDR3 is CASSVTRGAGQPQHF. Here the CDR3 DNA reads TGTGCCAGCAGTGTCACTCGGGGCGCCGGTCAGCCCCAGCATTTT.

V usage is TRBV19 and J usage is TRBJ2-7; D is perhaps TRBD1 (6 bases). V gave up 2 bases and J gave up 0 bases, with 11 bases separating them. CDR3 length: 15 residues. Germline lookup yields CDR1 LNHDA and CDR2 SQIVND (reference sequence). The CDR3 DNA is TGTGCCAGTAGTATATTTACAGGGAGCTCCTACGAGCAGTACTTC. This gives the protein CASSIFTGSSYEQYF.

The chain recombines TRBV7-9 with TRBJ2-1; a possible D gene is TRBD2 (6 bases). Trimming took off 3 bases at V and 6 bases at J, with 12 bases between the two ends. The CDR3 runs 14 residues. From germline, CDR1 is SEHNR and CDR2 FQNEAQ (reference sequence). The CDR3 sequence: CASSFSTGGNEQFF. CDR3 in DNA: TGTGCCAGCAGCTTCTCGACCGGGGGCAATGAGCAGTTCTTC.

The chain carries TRBV5-1 and TRBJ1-4; 7 bases are shared with TRBD1. This CDR3 region has 17 residues. V shed 0 bases, J shed 8 bases, and the junction held 13 bases outside the gene matches. Germline V gives CDR1 SGHRS, CDR2 YFSETQ. The CDR3 coding sequence is TGCGCCAGCAGCTTGGCCGGGATGGTCAGGGGGAGAGAAAAACTGTTTTTT. Residues: CASSLAGMVRGREKLFF.

This chain connects TRBV7-2 to TRBJ1-4; a weak D match, TRBD1 (6 bases). The CDR3 contains 14 residues. The ends were cut back, 3 bases at V and 8 bases at J, with 13 bases in the middle. Germline V gene lookup returns CDR1 SGHTA and CDR2 FQGNSA. CDR3 protein: CASSFSGTREKLFF. Here the CDR3 DNA reads TGTGCCAGCAGCTTTTCCGGGACAAGGGAAAAACTGTTTTTT.

J is TRBJ2-3 and V is TRBV29-1; 10 bases align to TRBD2. CDR1 is SQVTM, CDR2 ANQGSEA, per germline. The V and J ends lost 3 bases and 3 bases, in that order; junction bases with no gene match: 3. This CDR3 region has 14 residues. DNA of the CDR3: TGCAGCGTTGATAGGACTAGCGGTACAGATACGCAGTATTTT. Translating gives CSVDRTSGTDTQYF.

The chain uses TRBV13 and TRBJ1-1; D not certain. Deletions cut 1 base from V and 1 base from J, with 4 bases between. The length of the CDR3 is 13 residues. Germline V gene sequence: CDR1 PRHDT, CDR2 FYEKMQ (reference sequence). This chain's CDR3 is CASSLDRNTEAFF. CDR3 sequence (DNA): TGTGCCAGCAGCTTAGACAGGAACACTGAAGCTTTCTTT.

The CDR3 region has the DNA TGTGCCTGGAGTCCGCCAGGGGCCTACTCCTACGAGCAGTACTTC. Translating it yields CAWSPPGAYSYEQYF. The rearrangement joins TRBV30 to TRBJ2-7, with D perhaps matching TRBD1 (6 bases). Trimming shortened V by 2 bases and J by 0 bases, and 14 bases separated the two germline ends. Germline V lookup: CDR1 GTSNPN, CDR2 SVGIG (reference sequence). CDR3 length: 15 amino acids.

The gene calls are TRBV19 and TRBJ2-7; the match to TRBD2 covers 10 bases. In germline, CDR1 is LNHDA, CDR2 SQIVND (reference sequence). The CDR3 runs 18 residues. Unmatched junction bases numbered 17, after V lost 3 bases and J lost 6 bases. This CDR3 is CASSINHLSGTSASEQYF. DNA of the CDR3: TGTGCCAGTAGTATCAACCATCTTTCCGGGACTAGCGCTTCCGAGCAGTACTTC. Combining the CDR3 with reference TRBV19 and TRBJ2-7 gives the whole variable domain DGGITQSPKYLFRKEGQNVTLSCEQNLNHDAMYWYRQDPGQGLRLIYYSQIVNDFQKGDIAEGYSVSREKKESFPLTVTSAQKNPTAFYLCASSINHLSGTSASEQYFGPGTRLTVT.

The chain joins TRBV11-3 to TRBJ2-3, with 8 bases identical to TRBD1. Trimming took 5 bases from V and 4 from J; bases not matched to a gene: 5. Germline-derived CDR1 and CDR2 are SGHNT and YENEEA. The CDR3 has 14 amino acids. Written as DNA, the CDR3 is TGTGCCAGCAGCCCAAGGACAGGGCCAGATACGCAGTATTTT. This codes for CASSPRTGPDTQYF.

The chain recombines TRBV29-1 with TRBJ2-3, with unresolved D. The CDR3 runs to 12 residues. CDR1 and CDR2 (germline): SQVTM, ANQGSEA. Deletions cut 3 bases from V and 2 bases from J, with 6 bases between. CDR3 DNA sequence: TGCAGCGTTGATGAGGCCACAGATACGCAGTATTTT. Amino acids: CSVDEATDTQYF.

This sequence joins TRBV2 and TRBJ2-1; 7 bases align to TRBD1. This CDR3 has 12 residues. CDR1 and CDR2 from the germline V gene are SNHLY and FYNNEI. V gave up 7 bases and J gave up 7 bases; unmatched junction bases: 4. The DNA of the CDR3 is TGTGCCAGCACATTACAGGGGAATGAGCAGTTCTTC. As protein: CASTLQGNEQFF.

The V gene is TRBV27, the J gene TRBJ2-7, with 9 bases matching TRBD1. V lost 6 bases and J lost 3; bases outside the gene matches: 3. Germline CDR1 is MNHEY and CDR2 is SMNVEV (reference sequence). This CDR3 has 13 residues. As DNA, the CDR3 is TGTGCCAGCAGACCGGGACAGGGCTACGAGCAGTACTTC. Translation gives CASRPGQGYEQYF.

This clone showed up just a few times. This CDR3 is CASKLGVAIGELFF. CDR3 DNA: TGTGCCAGCAAGTTGGGTGTCGCAATCGGGGAGCTGTTTTTT. This rearrangement joins TRBV5-6 to TRBJ2-2; D is unresolved. The CDR3 extends over 14 amino acids. Germline V gives CDR1 SGHDT, CDR2 YYEEEE. Trimming pared 6 bases from V and 7 bases from J, leaving 16 bases between.

The chain uses TRBV5-1 and TRBJ2-5; D unclear. Between the trimmed V and J ends, which lost 5 bases and 2 bases, there was a span of 13 bases. Germline values: CDR1 SGHRS, CDR2 YFSETQ. This CDR3 is built from 14 residues. This chain's CDR3 is CASRPFPIQETQYF. Here the CDR3 DNA reads TGCGCCAGCAGGCCCTTCCCTATACAAGAGACCCAGTACTTC.

This rearrangement joins TRBV19 to TRBJ1-5, with a possible D match to TRBD1 (5 bases). V was clipped by 0 bases and J by 1 base, with 10 bases between them. Germline V CDR1 and CDR2: LNHDA, SQIVND (reference sequence). The CDR3 is made up of 16 amino acids. The CDR3 is CASSIENQGSNQPQHF. CDR3 bases: TGTGCCAGTAGTATAGAGAACCAGGGCAGCAATCAGCCCCAGCATTTT.

This chain links TRBV14 with TRBJ1-4, with a weak D call TRBD1 (6 bases). Per the germline V gene, CDR1 is SGHDN and CDR2 is FVKESK. Trimming left V 0 bases short and J 7 bases short, with 12 bases between. This CDR3 has 15 amino acids. CDR3 bases: TGTGCCAGCAGCCAAGAAGGGGGTATGGGTGAAAAACTGTTTTTT. Its protein product is CASSQEGGMGEKLFF.

The chain uses TRBV10-3 and TRBJ2-7, with D maybe TRBD1 (6 bases). Germline V gives CDR1 ENHRY, CDR2 SYGVKD. This CDR3 comprises 12 residues. Trimming removed 6 bases at V and 7 bases at J, with 13 bases between. The CDR3 sequence: CAISLQGTEQYF. CDR3 nucleotide sequence: TGTGCCATCAGCCTGCAAGGGACAGAGCAGTACTTC.

This chain joins TRBV7-3 and TRBJ2-2; D is possibly TRBD1 (5 bases). Trimming left V 0 bases short and J 2 bases short, with 10 bases between. CDR3 length: 16 amino acids. Germline assignment: CDR1 SGHTA and CDR2 FQGTGA. Written as DNA, the CDR3 is TGTGCCAGCAGCTTAACGGGCCAGGGTAACACCGGGGAGCTGTTTTTT. Its translation: CASSLTGQGNTGELFF.

The rearrangement uses TRBV7-2 and TRBJ1-1, with D perhaps TRBD1 (5 bases). The germline V gene encodes CDR1 SGHTA and CDR2 FQGNSA. V lost 1 base and J lost 7, with 13 bases in between. This CDR3 comprises 14 residues. The CDR3 DNA reads as TGTGCCAGCAGCTTAGGTCCAGGGCGGGATGAAGCTTTCTTT. Amino acids: CASSLGPGRDEAFF. Drawing the rest from reference TRBV7-2 and TRBJ1-1, the complete variable domain is GAGVSQSPSNKVTEKGKDVELRCDPISGHTALYWYRQSLGQGLEFLIYFQGNSAPDKSGLPSDRFSAERTGGSVSTLTIQRTQQEDSAVYLCASSLGPGRDEAFFGQGTRLTVV.

This clone was seen only once. V and J are TRBV7-6 and TRBJ1-4; possible D gene TRBD1, 5 bases. Trimming shortened V by 0 bases and J by 8 bases, and 10 bases separated the two germline ends. The germline V gene encodes CDR1 SGHVS and CDR2 FNYEAQ. The CDR3 totals 14 residues. This CDR3 reads CASSLAVRDEKLFF. The CDR3 DNA sequence: TGTGCCAGCAGCTTAGCCGTGAGGGACGAAAAACTGTTTTTT.

This rearrangement joins TRBV6-5 to TRBJ1-2, with 11 bases lining up with TRBD1. The germline V gene encodes CDR1 MNHEY and CDR2 SVGAGI. The CDR3 has 14 amino acids. V dropped 5 bases and J dropped 5; count of bases not matched to a gene: 4. This CDR3 reads CASSLGTGGYGYTF. For the CDR3, the DNA is TGTGCCAGCAGTCTCGGGACAGGGGGGTATGGCTACACCTTC.

CDR3 nucleotides: TGCGCCAGCAGCCAAGAGGGCCGCCGGGGAGAGACCCAGTACTTC. It specifies CASSQEGRRGETQYF. The rearrangement uses TRBV4-1 and TRBJ2-5; TRBD2 might be the D (5 bases). Germline CDR1 and CDR2: MGHRA and YSYEKL. The CDR3 loop spans 15 amino acids. V dropped 0 bases and J dropped 4 bases, with 12 bases sitting between them.